The 12 T cell receptor beta chains given below trace back to one sample, sequenced in a study of cytomegalovirus exposure and HLA in healthy donors listed by TCRdb under 2017. Libraries were constructed by the immunoSEQ multiplex PCR assay. TCRdb's version of the immuneACCESS table is confined to in-frame rearrangements and falls short of the full clone set. An unresolved V gene accounts for under half of the shortfall where checked; the remainder is of unknown origin. This sample lists roughly 140,000 clones; approximately 86% were detected once. The top ten constitute around 10% of the sample. Material for sequencing was PBMCs. Every receptor here comes from a man aged 18 to 29 in good health and CMV-seropositive.

This chain joins TRBV11-2 and TRBJ2-5; 7 nucleotides line up with TRBD2. The germline CDR1 and CDR2 sequences are SGHAT and FQNNGV. With 1 base clipped from V and 2 bases from J, the junction kept 1 base outside the gene matches. The CDR3 is 14 amino acids. The CDR3 reads CASSLVGGQETQYF. The CDR3 bases are TGTGCCAGCAGCTTAGTCGGGGGGCAAGAGACCCAGTACTTC.

The J gene is TRBJ1-2, the V gene TRBV2; D gene uncertain. V lost 5 bases and J lost 2, with 12 bases in between. There are 14 residues in the CDR3. The germline V gene encodes CDR1 SNHLY and CDR2 FYNNEI. CDR3 residues: CASSLYEENYGYTF. Written as DNA, the CDR3 is TGTGCCAGCAGTCTATACGAAGAGAACTATGGCTACACCTTC. Supplemented by reference TRBV2 and TRBJ1-2, the full variable domain reads EPEVTQTPSHQVTQMGQEVILRCVPISNHLYFYWYRQILGQKVEFLVSFYNNEISEKSEIFDDQFSVERPDGSNFTLKIRSTKLEDSAMYFCASSLYEENYGYTFGSGTRLTVV.

The rearrangement joins TRBV18 to TRBJ2-7; TRBD1 agrees at 8 bases. The CDR3 runs 16 residues. Trimming at V came to 0 bases and at J to 6 bases, leaving 10 bases not matched to a gene. Germline V CDR1 and CDR2: KGHSH, LQKENI. Here the CDR3 DNA reads TGTGCCAGCTCACCACCGACAGGGGCAATAGGTCGCGAGCAGTACTTC. Translation: CASSPPTGAIGREQYF.

The chain links TRBV2 to TRBJ2-3, with 7 bases lining up with TRBD1. J lost 5 bases, V lost 6 bases, and 8 bases had no gene match. There are 14 residues in the CDR3. Germline CDR1 and CDR2: SNHLY and FYNNEI. For the CDR3, the DNA is TGTGCCAGCAGAACCGGGACAGCGAGAGATACGCAGTATTTT. Its translation: CASRTGTARDTQYF.

This clone was counted a single time. The chain recombines TRBV28 with TRBJ2-5, with 7 bases that match TRBD1. Germline V gene data show CDR1 as MDHEN and CDR2 as SYDVKM. J gave up 2 bases and V 7 bases, and 4 bases lay outside the gene matches. There are 13 residues in the CDR3. CDR3 residues: CASKAGGQETQYF. The DNA of the CDR3 is TGTGCCAGCAAGGCAGGGGGACAAGAGACCCAGTACTTC. The full variable domain, with the rest looked up from reference TRBV28 and TRBJ2-5, is DVKVTQSSRYLVKRTGEKVFLECVQDMDHENMFWYRQDPGLGLRLIYFSYDVKMKEKGDIPEGYSVSREKKERFSLILESASTNQTSMYLCASKAGGQETQYFGPGTRLLVL.

The rearrangement links TRBV6-6 to TRBJ2-1; 14 nucleotides line up with TRBD2. V shed 4 bases and J 7 bases; nucleotides not matched to a gene: 6. The CDR3 runs to 16 residues. Germline CDR1 and CDR2: MNHNY and SVGAGI (reference sequence). Here the CDR3 reads CASSFPGLAGENEQFF. The CDR3 DNA follows: TGTGCCAGCAGTTTCCCGGGACTAGCGGGAGAGAATGAGCAGTTCTTC.

This clone was detected only a few times. The chain combines TRBV6-5 with TRBJ2-2; D is possibly TRBD2 (5 bases). V dropped 0 bases and J dropped 10 bases, with 9 bases sitting between them. This CDR3 is 13 amino acids long. CDR1 MNHEY and CDR2 SVGAGI come from the germline V gene. CDR3 DNA sequence: TGTGCCAGCAGTTACTCGGTCGGGGAGGAGCTGTTTTTT. Amino acids: CASSYSVGEELFF.

V gene TRBV11-2 combines with J gene TRBJ1-1; 7 bases are shared with TRBD1. The CDR3 is 16 amino acids. Germline CDR1 and CDR2: SGHAT and FQNNGV. Trimming took 5 bases from V and 8 from J; bases not matched to a gene: 17. CDR3 in amino acids: CASSPKRGTALPEAFF. In DNA form, the CDR3 reads TGTGCCAGCAGCCCCAAACGGGGGACAGCTTTACCAGAAGCTTTCTTT. The whole variable domain, remainder taken from reference TRBV11-2 and TRBJ1-1, is EAGVAQSPRYKIIEKRQSVAFWCNPISGHATLYWYQQILGQGPKLLIQFQNNGVVDDSQLPKDRFSAERLKGVDSTLKIQPAKLEDSAVYLCASSPKRGTALPEAFFGQGTRLTVV.

The chain employs TRBV27 and TRBJ1-2, with D possibly TRBD1 on 6 matching bases. The CDR3 loop spans 21 amino acids. Germline CDR1 reads MNHEY; CDR2 reads SMNVEV (reference sequence). Trimming took off 4 bases at V and 5 bases at J, with 35 bases between the two ends. DNA for the CDR3: TGTGCCAGCAGTTCCTACCTGCCCCCGTCCAGGGGTGCGGTAGAGAGGTATGGCTACACCTTC. Residues: CASSSYLPPSRGAVERYGYTF.

The J gene is TRBJ1-6, the V gene TRBV18; 7 nucleotides match TRBD1. With 6 bases clipped from V and 0 bases from J, the junction kept 17 bases outside the gene matches. CDR1 is KGHSH and CDR2 is LQKENI in the germline V gene. The CDR3 is 20 amino acids. CDR3 nucleotides: TGTGCCAGCTCCCTCGGACAGGCCCCAAAAGGAGTCTCCTATAATTCACCCCTCCACTTT. Amino acid sequence: CASSLGQAPKGVSYNSPLHF.

This clone was seen a single time. This chain joins TRBV27 and TRBJ1-5; no reliable D call. Looked up from germline, CDR1 is MNHEY and CDR2 is SMNVEV (reference sequence). The V gene lost 3 bases and the J gene lost 1 base, with 10 bases spanning the gap. The CDR3 consists of 15 residues. CDR3 coding DNA: TGTGCCAGCAGTTTGGGCCGATGGAGCAATCAGCCCCAGCATTTT. This encodes CASSLGRWSNQPQHF.

The CDR3 loop reads CAISRETGVYEQYF. CDR3 DNA: TGTGCCATCAGCCGAGAGACAGGGGTTTACGAGCAGTACTTC. The chain has TRBV10-3 and TRBJ2-7; 8 bases agree with TRBD1. J was trimmed by 4 bases and V by 6 bases; bases with no gene match: 8. CDR3 size: 14 residues. The V gene's germline CDR1 is ENHRY and CDR2 SYGVKD.